Below, one T cell receptor (beta chain) is given with its context. The target antigen is unknown. Using its own MiXCR run on the RT-PCR reads, TCRdb lists one record per CDR3 protein. The sample contains around 190,000 distinct CDR3 sequences, about a tenth of which appear only once. With 6 bases removed from V and 2 bases from J, the gap between germline ends came to 7 bases. CDR1 LGHDT and CDR2 YNNKEL come from the germline V gene (reference sequence). CDR3 length: 12 residues. The data belong to a study of response to subunit inactivated influenza vaccine. Broader study findings: Authors suggested seasonal influenza vaccinations each recruit few new T cells.

This TCR was sampled from a man between 50 and 59 years old who received an inactivated influenza vaccine. Material: non-naive T cells sorted from PBMCs, obtained on the day of vaccination. The chain recombines TRBV3-1 with TRBJ2-5; D is unresolved. The CDR3 is CASRRLQETQYF. The CDR3 DNA reads TGTGCCAGCAGGCGATTACAAGAGACCCAGTACTTC.